This T cell receptor (beta chain) emerged from a study of CD8+ T cells in alopecia areata. Overall study: A regimen of oral tofacitinib, 5 to 10 mg twice daily, was given to treated patients. Study results and limitations: Lesional scalp displayed greater clonality than normal scalp, most notably in alopecia totalis/universalis.

The CDR3 is made up of 17 amino acids. J gave up 4 bases and V 4 bases, and 15 bases lay outside the gene matches. Germline CDR1 is MGHDK and CDR2 is SYGVNS. Remarks on this clone: Its antigen remains unidentified.

Reverse transcribed after extraction, RNA yielded cDNA as the sequencing template. Using immunoSEQ multiplex PCR, the repertoire was profiled, and TCRdb retains in-frame clones only, with some absent. Of roughly 250,000 clones in the sample, about 68% were seen once. Researchers took lesional scalp punch biopsies and peripheral blood from people who were alopecia areata patients. PBMCs, the starting material, were the source of sorted CD4+ and CD8+ T cells. This receptor was obtained from a human donor with alopecia areata. V and J are TRBV25-1 and TRBJ1-2; 7 nucleotides agree with TRBD1. The specimen was CD4+ T cells sorted from blood, collected at week 0. The CDR3 bases are TGTGCCAGCAGTGCACAGACAGGGATGTTGGGGATCTATGGCTACACCTTC. Its translation is CASSAQTGMLGIYGYTF.